This passage covers 23 T cell receptor beta chains from one sample sequenced in a study of monozygotic twins with inflammatory bowel disease. No DNA is given; TCRdb re-called the 5' RACE reads and lists each CDR3 protein once. Its listing shows about 380,000 distinct CDR3 sequences. Sample: blood. All receptors come from a human donor with ulcerative colitis or Crohn's disease, or a healthy co-twin of an affected twin (not recorded which).

The chain carries TRBV29-1 and TRBJ2-5; the TCRdb D gene call, TRBD1, has no DNA to confirm it. The CDR3 length is 13 residues. The germline gives CDR1 SQVTM, CDR2 ANQGSEA. CDR3 protein: CSVVFGAWETQYF.

J is TRBJ1-5 and V is TRBV7-2; the TRBD1 assignment by TCRdb is unverifiable without DNA. There are 14 residues in the CDR3. Germline V gene lookup returns CDR1 SGHTA and CDR2 FQGNSA. This chain's CDR3 is CASSSRTGGQPQHF.

V usage is TRBV19 and J usage is TRBJ1-5; the D call of TRBD1 rests on TCRdb alone, since no DNA is present to check it. The length of the CDR3 is 16 residues. Germline V lookup: CDR1 LNHDA, CDR2 SQIVND (reference sequence). CDR3 in amino acids: CASSSGTGGYNQPQHF.

The J gene is TRBJ2-3, the V gene TRBV20-1. CDR3 length: 14 amino acids. Germline V lookup: CDR1 DFQATT, CDR2 SNEGSKA (reference sequence). The CDR3 loop reads CSAENPTSTDTQYF.

This chain uses TRBV19 with TRBJ2-7. This CDR3 comprises 14 residues. Germline V gives CDR1 LNHDA, CDR2 SQIVND (reference sequence). This chain's CDR3 is CASSIGDKAYEQYF. The full variable domain, its missing parts supplied by reference TRBV19 and TRBJ2-7, is DGGITQSPKYLFRKEGQNVTLSCEQNLNHDAMYWYRQDPGQGLRLIYYSQIVNDFQKGDIAEGYSVSREKKESFPLTVTSAQKNPTAFYLCASSIGDKAYEQYFGPGTRLTVT.

CDR3 region: CASSSLAGGQPGELFF. The chain is built from TRBV11-2 and TRBJ2-2; checking the TCRdb D call of TRBD2 is not possible without DNA. Germline CDR1 is SGHAT and CDR2 is FQNNGV. The CDR3 sequence is 16 residues long.

The chain is built from TRBV20-1 and TRBJ2-3; TCRdb's D gene call, TRBD2, goes unchecked for lack of DNA. CDR3 length: 19 amino acids. Germline loops: CDR1 DFQATT, CDR2 SNEGSKA (reference sequence). The CDR3 protein is CSAHVLGTSGGALTDTQYF.

This sequence joins TRBV28 and TRBJ1-2; TCRdb selects TRBD1, and the lack of DNA leaves this call unchecked. CDR3 size: 14 residues. Germline CDR1 is MDHEN and CDR2 is SYDVKM. The CDR3 protein is CASSGDRLNYGYTF.

The rearrangement uses TRBV7-9 and TRBJ1-2. The CDR3 loop spans 13 amino acids. Per germline, CDR1 SEHNR and CDR2 FQNEAQ (reference sequence). The CDR3 is CASNSEGTNGYTF.

This sequence joins TRBV7-6 and TRBJ2-7. The CDR3 spans 15 residues. Germline V gene sequence: CDR1 SGHVS, CDR2 FNYEAQ. The CDR3: CASSLTSRGPYGQYF.

The V call is TRBV29-1, the J call TRBJ2-1; TCRdb's D gene call, TRBD1, goes unchecked for lack of DNA. CDR1 is SQVTM and CDR2 is ANQGSEA in the germline V gene. CDR3 size: 12 residues. The CDR3 spells CSVQHRVGEQFF.

The chain employs TRBV12-3 or TRBV12-4 and TRBJ2-3; TCRdb outputs TRBD1, but without DNA this stays unchecked. The CDR3 runs 13 residues. The CDR3 spells CASSPWDRNTQYF.

CDR3 loop: CASGVGWVGGYTF. The chain carries TRBV12-3 or TRBV12-4 and TRBJ1-2. This CDR3 has 13 amino acids.

This CDR3 reads CSVPGGTIDNEQFF. The chain couples TRBV29-1 to TRBJ2-1; as DNA is missing, the TRBD2 call by TCRdb cannot be tested. The germline V gene encodes CDR1 SQVTM and CDR2 ANQGSEA. This CDR3 has 14 amino acids.

The chain uses TRBV20-1 and TRBJ1-2; TCRdb's D call, TRBD1, is unchecked because there is no DNA. Germline V CDR1 and CDR2: DFQATT, SNEGSKA (reference sequence). This CDR3 spans 14 amino acids. CDR3 amino acids: CSARAPDRVDGYTF.

This rearrangement joins TRBV6-1 to TRBJ2-3; TCRdb selects TRBD1, and the lack of DNA leaves this call unchecked. Germline CDR1 MNHNS, CDR2 SASEGT. This CDR3 region has 16 residues. The CDR3 region is CASIRRRGAGGNTQYF.

CDR3 sequence: CASSTQGALGNTIYF. The J gene is TRBJ1-3, the V gene TRBV6-1; TCRdb's assignment of TRBD1 cannot be checked, as there is no DNA. The CDR3 consists of 15 residues. The germline gives CDR1 MNHNS, CDR2 SASEGT.

The chain couples TRBV3-1 to TRBJ2-1; TCRdb outputs TRBD2, but without DNA this stays unchecked. The V gene's germline CDR1 is LGHDT and CDR2 YNNKEL (reference sequence). This CDR3 spans 17 amino acids. CDR3 amino acids: CASSPSGLAGGGDEQFF.

The rearrangement links TRBV7-3 to TRBJ2-1; TCRdb outputs TRBD1, but without DNA this stays unchecked. Germline CDR1 is SGHTA and CDR2 is FQGTGA. CDR3 length equals 14 residues. CDR3 in amino acids: CASSADRDRNEQFF.

J is TRBJ2-7 and V is TRBV6-5; without DNA, the TCRdb call of TRBD2 cannot be checked. The CDR3 has 16 amino acids. Germline CDR1 MNHEY, CDR2 SVGAGI. CDR3 sequence reads: CASSYSLGTNPYEQYF.

The chain links TRBV9 to TRBJ2-7; TCRdb's assignment of TRBD1 cannot be checked, as there is no DNA. The CDR3 contains 15 residues. Germline V gene lookup returns CDR1 SGDLS and CDR2 YYNGEE. This CDR3 is CASSVGTGAIYEQYF.

The chain employs TRBV2 and TRBJ2-3; there is no DNA to check the TCRdb D call of TRBD1. The length of the CDR3 is 15 residues. CDR1 is SNHLY, CDR2 FYNNEI, per germline. The CDR3 sequence is CASSVRRPSTDTQYF.

The chain joins TRBV5-1 to TRBJ2-7; TCRdb indicates TRBD2, and absent DNA this call remains unverified. CDR1 SGHRS and CDR2 YFSETQ come from the germline V gene. The CDR3 has 15 amino acids. The CDR3 sequence is CASSLVAGGPLEQYF.